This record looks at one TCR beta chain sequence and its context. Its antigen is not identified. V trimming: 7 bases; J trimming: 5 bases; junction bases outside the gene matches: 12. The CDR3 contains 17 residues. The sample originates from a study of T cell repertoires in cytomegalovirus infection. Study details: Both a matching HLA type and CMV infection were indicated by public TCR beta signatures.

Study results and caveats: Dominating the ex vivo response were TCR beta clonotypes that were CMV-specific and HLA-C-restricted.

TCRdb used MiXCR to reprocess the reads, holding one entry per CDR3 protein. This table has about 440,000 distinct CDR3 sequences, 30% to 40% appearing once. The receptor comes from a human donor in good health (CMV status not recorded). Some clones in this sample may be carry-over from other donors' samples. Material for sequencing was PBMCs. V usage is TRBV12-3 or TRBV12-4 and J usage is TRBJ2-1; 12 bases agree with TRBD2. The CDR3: CASTGALTSGGNNEQFF. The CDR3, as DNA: TGTGCCAGCACCGGCGCCTTGACTAGCGGGGGTAACAATGAGCAGTTCTTC.